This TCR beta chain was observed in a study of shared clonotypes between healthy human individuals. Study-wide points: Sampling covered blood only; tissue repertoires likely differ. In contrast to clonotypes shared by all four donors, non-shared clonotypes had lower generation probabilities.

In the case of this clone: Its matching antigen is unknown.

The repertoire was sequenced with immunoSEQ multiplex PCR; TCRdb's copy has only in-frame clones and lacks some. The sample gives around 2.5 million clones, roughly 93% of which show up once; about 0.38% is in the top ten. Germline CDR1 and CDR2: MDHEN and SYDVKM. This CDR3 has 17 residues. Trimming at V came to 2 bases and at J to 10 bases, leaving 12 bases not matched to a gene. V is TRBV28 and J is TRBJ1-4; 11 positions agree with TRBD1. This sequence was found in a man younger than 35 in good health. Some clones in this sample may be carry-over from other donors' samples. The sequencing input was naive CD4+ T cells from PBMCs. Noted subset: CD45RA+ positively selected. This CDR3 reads CASSLPGTGGFRVKLFF. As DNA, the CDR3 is TGTGCCAGCAGTTTACCTGGGACAGGGGGATTTAGAGTAAAACTGTTTTTT.